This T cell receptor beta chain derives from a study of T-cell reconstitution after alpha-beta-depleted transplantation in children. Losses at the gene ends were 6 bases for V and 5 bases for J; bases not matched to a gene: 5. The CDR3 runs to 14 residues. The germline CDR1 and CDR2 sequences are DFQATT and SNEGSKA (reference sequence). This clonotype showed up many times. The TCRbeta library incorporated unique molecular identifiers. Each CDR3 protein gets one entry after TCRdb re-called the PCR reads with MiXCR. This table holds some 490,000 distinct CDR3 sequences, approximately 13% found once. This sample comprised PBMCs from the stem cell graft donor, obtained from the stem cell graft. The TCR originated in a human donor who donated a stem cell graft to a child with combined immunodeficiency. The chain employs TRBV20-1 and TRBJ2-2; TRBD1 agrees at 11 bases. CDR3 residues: CSAWDRGRTGELFF. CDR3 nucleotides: TGCAGTGCCTGGGACAGGGGGAGGACCGGGGAGCTGTTTTTT.